One and the same sample provided the 7 T cell receptor beta chains below, sequenced in a study of memory CD4+ T cells and cytomegalovirus serostatus. The sort gate was single viable CD3+CD4+CD8-CD45RO+ cells for memory CD4+ T cells. Clones were read by immunoSEQ multiplex PCR, and TCRdb kept only the in-frame ones, dropping some. This table has 40,000 or so clones, over 60% appearing once. The sequenced sample was memory CD4+ T cells from blood. These receptors were collected from an adult in good health and CMV-seronegative.

This clone was observed a handful of times. This sequence joins TRBV6-5 and TRBJ2-7; 11 nucleotides agree with TRBD2. CDR3 length: 15 residues. V shed 7 bases and J 5 bases; nucleotides not matched to a gene: 10. In germline, CDR1 is MNHEY, CDR2 SVGAGI. The CDR3 here is CASITSLAGAHEQYF. CDR3 nucleotide sequence: TGTGCCAGCATCACATCACTAGCGGGAGCGCACGAGCAGTACTTC.

The chain has TRBV9 and TRBJ2-4; 7 bases are shared with TRBD2. The trim removed 5 bases at V and 0 bases at J, leaving 8 bases unmatched. There are 16 residues in the CDR3. Germline V gene data show CDR1 as SGDLS and CDR2 as YYNGEE. The CDR3 reads CASSGGGGPAKNIQYF. CDR3 nucleotides: TGTGCCAGCAGTGGGGGGGGAGGGCCAGCCAAAAACATTCAGTACTTC.

The rearrangement joins TRBV7-8 to TRBJ2-7; no clear D gene. Trimming left V 3 bases short and J 6 bases short, with 6 bases between. Germline V gene data show CDR1 as SGHVS and CDR2 as FQNEAQ. The CDR3 loop spans 11 amino acids. CDR3 sequence: CASSFWGEQYF. CDR3 sequence (DNA): TGTGCCAGCAGCTTTTGGGGCGAGCAGTACTTC.

The chain links TRBV5-1 to TRBJ2-1; D is undetermined. Trimming left V 0 bases short and J 7 bases short, with 11 bases between. In germline, CDR1 is SGHRS, CDR2 YFSETQ. The CDR3 spans 14 residues. CDR3 in DNA: TGCGCCAGCAGCTTGGGGGGAACTGCGAATGAGCAGTTCTTC. Protein product: CASSLGGTANEQFF.

This clone was observed a handful of times. V usage is TRBV12-5 and J usage is TRBJ2-5; D gene ambiguous. V gave up 0 bases and J gave up 7 bases, with 15 bases separating them. There are 15 residues in the CDR3. Looked up from germline, CDR1 is LGHNT and CDR2 is FRNRAP. The CDR3 DNA reads as TGTGCTAGTGGTTTGGTTACTCCTTCTACGGGGACCCAGTACTTC. Translated: CASGLVTPSTGTQYF.

CDR3 amino acids: CASSEYMQPNTEAFF. Here the CDR3 DNA reads TGTGCCAGCAGTGAATATATGCAGCCCAACACTGAAGCTTTCTTT. The gene calls are TRBV6-1 and TRBJ1-1; D call uncertain. Deletions cut 2 bases from V and 2 bases from J, with 12 bases between. Germline lookup yields CDR1 MNHNS and CDR2 SASEGT. The CDR3 is 15 residues long.

Concerning this clone itself: This same CDR3 is encoded by further DNA sequences in the sample. The chain has TRBV7-2 and TRBJ2-2; TRBD2 agrees at 10 bases. Germline assignment: CDR1 SGHTA and CDR2 FQGNSA. The CDR3 has 15 residues. With 0 bases clipped from V and 6 bases from J, the junction kept 1 base outside the gene matches. The CDR3 sequence is CASSLASGRAGELFF. DNA of the CDR3: TGTGCCAGCAGCTTAGCGAGCGGGAGGGCCGGGGAGCTGTTTTTT.